Described below is a single T cell receptor (beta chain) sequence and its context. Produced via immunoSEQ multiplex PCR; TCRdb's table is partial and in-frame only. The sample records about 2 million clones, roughly 94% being singletons. The CDR3 spans 15 residues. V lost 2 bases to trimming and J lost 4 bases, with 12 bases between them. Germline CDR1 is MNHEY and CDR2 is SVGAGI. This entry comes from a study of shared clonotypes between healthy human individuals. This chain uses TRBV6-5 with TRBJ2-1; the D gene is possibly TRBD2 (6 bases). The TCR was taken from a man younger than 35 in good health. Sequencing input: naive CD4+ T cells sorted from blood. Subset reported: CD45RA+ positively selected. The CDR3 sequence is CASSYGAGLYNEQFF. In nucleotides, the CDR3 is TGTGCCAGCAGTTACGGGGCGGGACTTTACAATGAGCAGTTCTTC.